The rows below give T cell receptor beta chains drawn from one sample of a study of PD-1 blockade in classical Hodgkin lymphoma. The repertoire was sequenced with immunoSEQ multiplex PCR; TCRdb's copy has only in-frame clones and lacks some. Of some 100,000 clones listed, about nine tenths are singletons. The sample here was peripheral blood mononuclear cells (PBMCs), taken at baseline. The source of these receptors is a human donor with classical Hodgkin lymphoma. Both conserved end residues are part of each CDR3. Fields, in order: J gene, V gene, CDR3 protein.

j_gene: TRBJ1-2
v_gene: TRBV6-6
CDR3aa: CAITAGTGGYTF

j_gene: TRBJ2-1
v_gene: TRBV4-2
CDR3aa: CASSFRTSGTGSGDEQFF

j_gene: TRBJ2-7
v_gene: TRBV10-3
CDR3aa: CAISDPRRGSYEQYF

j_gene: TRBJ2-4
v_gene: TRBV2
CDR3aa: CASSGTFVAKNIQYF

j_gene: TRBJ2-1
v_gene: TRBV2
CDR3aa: CASRRTFSYEQFF

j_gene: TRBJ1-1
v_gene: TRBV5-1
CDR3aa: CASSLGGGGLYTATIF

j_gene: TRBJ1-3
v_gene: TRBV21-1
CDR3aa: CASSPRPSSGNTIYF

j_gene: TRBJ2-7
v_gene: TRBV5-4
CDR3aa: CASSLSGYEQYF

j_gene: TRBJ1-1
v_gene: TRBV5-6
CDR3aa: CASTFVGAPNTEAFF

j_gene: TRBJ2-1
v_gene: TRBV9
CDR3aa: CASSPHSGTYNEQFF

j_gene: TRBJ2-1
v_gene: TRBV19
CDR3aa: CASSIVDGWVNEQFF

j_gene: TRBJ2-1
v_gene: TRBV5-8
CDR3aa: CASSQGLASHNEQFF

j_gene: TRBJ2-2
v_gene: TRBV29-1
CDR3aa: CSVVTPTSTGELFF

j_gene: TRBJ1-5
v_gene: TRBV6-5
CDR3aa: CASSSFGGSVQPQHF

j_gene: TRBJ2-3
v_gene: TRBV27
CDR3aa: CASSTLLAGVIDTQYF

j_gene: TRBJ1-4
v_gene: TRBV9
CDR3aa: CASSVGQGKKLFF

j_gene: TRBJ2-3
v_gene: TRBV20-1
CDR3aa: CSASGPDTQYF

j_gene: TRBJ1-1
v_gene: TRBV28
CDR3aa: CASQHHRANTEAFF

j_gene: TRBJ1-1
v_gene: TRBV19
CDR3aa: CASTHVGSGTEAFF

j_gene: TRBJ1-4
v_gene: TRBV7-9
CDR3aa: CASSPRAANEKLFF

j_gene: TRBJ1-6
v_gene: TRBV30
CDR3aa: CAWSVATGNSPLHF

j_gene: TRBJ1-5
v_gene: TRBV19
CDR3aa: CASSIEVRDQPQHF

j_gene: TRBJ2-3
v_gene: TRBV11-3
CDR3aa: CASSASQVREQYF

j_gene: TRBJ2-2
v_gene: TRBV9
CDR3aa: CASSVTSGAGELFF

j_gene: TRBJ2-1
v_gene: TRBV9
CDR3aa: CASSAAGGSPREQFF

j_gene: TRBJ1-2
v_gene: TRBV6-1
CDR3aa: CASSEARQLYGYTF

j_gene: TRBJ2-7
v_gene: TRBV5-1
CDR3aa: CASSRDEDFEQYF

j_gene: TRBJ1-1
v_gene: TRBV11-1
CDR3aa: CASSKAERGTEAFF

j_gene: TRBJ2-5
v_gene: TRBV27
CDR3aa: CASSSTGQQETQYF

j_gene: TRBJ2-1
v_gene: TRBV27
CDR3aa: CASSLLASGREQFF

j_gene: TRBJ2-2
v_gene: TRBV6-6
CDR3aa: CASLADRNTGELFF

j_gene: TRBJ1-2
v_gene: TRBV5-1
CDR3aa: CASSSSQGNGYTF

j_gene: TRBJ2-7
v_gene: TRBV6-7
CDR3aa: CASRGRQRPSYEQYF

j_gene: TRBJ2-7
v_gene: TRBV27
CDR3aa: CASSRIYRGSSYEQYF

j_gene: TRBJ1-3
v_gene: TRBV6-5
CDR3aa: CASSTTTAGNTIYF

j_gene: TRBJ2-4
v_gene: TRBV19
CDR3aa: CASSVWTVEIAKNIQYF

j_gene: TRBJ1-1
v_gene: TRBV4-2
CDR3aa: CASSLLQGSTEAFF

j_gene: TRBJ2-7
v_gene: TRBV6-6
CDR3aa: CASSYSNSPRYEQYF